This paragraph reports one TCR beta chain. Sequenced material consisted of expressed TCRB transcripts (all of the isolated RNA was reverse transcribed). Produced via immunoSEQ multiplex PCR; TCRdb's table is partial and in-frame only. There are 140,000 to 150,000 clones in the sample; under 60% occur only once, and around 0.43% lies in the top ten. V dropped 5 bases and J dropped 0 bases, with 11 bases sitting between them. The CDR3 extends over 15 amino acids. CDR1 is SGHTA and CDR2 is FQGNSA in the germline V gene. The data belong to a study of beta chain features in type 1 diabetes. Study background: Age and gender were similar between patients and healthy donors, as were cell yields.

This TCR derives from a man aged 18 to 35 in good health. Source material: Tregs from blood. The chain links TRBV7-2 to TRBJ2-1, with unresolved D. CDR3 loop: CASSNSLSSYNEQFF. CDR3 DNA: TGTGCCAGCAGCAATAGTCTGAGCTCCTACAATGAGCAGTTCTTC. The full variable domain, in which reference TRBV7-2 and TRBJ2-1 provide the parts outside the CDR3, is GAGVSQSPSNKVTEKGKDVELRCDPISGHTALYWYRQSLGQGLEFLIYFQGNSAPDKSGLPSDRFSAERTGGSVSTLTIQRTQQEDSAVYLCASSNSLSSYNEQFFGPGTRLTVL.